A selection of T cell receptor beta chains follows, all from one sample in a study of cytomegalovirus exposure and HLA in healthy donors. TCRdb's table, derived via immunoSEQ multiplex PCR, lists solely in-frame clones and lacks some. The data hold about 98,000 clones, with about 70% observed a single time. The specimen sequenced was PBMCs. Receptors were obtained from a human donor in good health. Each CDR3 is given with its conserved first and last residue. Each record gives: V gene, clone size, J gene, D gene, CDR3 DNA, CDR3 protein. D genes are given only for firm matches. Size tells how often a clone was seen (once, few, many) or the class of an expanded clone, and some rows leave it out.

V: TRBV27; size: -; J: TRBJ2-5; D: -; DNA: TGTGCCAGCAGTTTGCGCCCCCAAGAGACCCAGTACTTC; CDR3: CASSLRPQETQYF
V: TRBV14; size: once; J: TRBJ1-3; D: -; DNA: TGTGCCAGCAGCTTACAGGGAGTAAACACCATATATTTT; CDR3: CASSLQGVNTIYF
V: TRBV5-1; size: -; J: TRBJ1-4; D: -; DNA: TGCGCCAGCAGGTGGGGGGGGCCAACTAATGAAAAACTGTTTTTT; CDR3: CASRWGGPTNEKLFF
V: TRBV5-1; size: -; J: TRBJ2-3; D: TRBD2; DNA: TGCGCCAGCAGCCCCGGGACTAGCGGGGGCACAGATACGCAGTATTTT; CDR3: CASSPGTSGGTDTQYF
V: TRBV18; size: -; J: TRBJ2-1; D: TRBD2; DNA: TGTGCCAGCTCACCAACTAGCGGGAGCTCCTACAATGAGCAGTTCTTC; CDR3: CASSPTSGSSYNEQFF
V: TRBV29-1; size: -; J: TRBJ1-5; D: -; DNA: TGCAGCGTTGTTTCAGGGGTTGATACGCAGCATTTT; CDR3: CSVVSGVDTQHF
V: TRBV9; size: -; J: TRBJ2-7; D: TRBD1; DNA: TGTGCCAGCAGCGGGGGGGGACAGGGGGCACGCGAGCAGTACTTC; CDR3: CASSGGGQGAREQYF
V: TRBV4-1; size: few; J: TRBJ1-5; D: TRBD1; DNA: TGCGCCAGCAGCCAAACAGGGGAAGGTCAGCCCCAGCATTTT; CDR3: CASSQTGEGQPQHF
V: TRBV6-5; size: -; J: TRBJ2-3; D: -; DNA: TGTGCCAGCAGTTCGAGGACAGATACGCAGTATTTT; CDR3: CASSSRTDTQYF
V: TRBV6-6; size: -; J: TRBJ2-7; D: -; DNA: TGTGCCAGCAGTTTGGATAGCGGAGGTTCCTACGAGCAGTACTTC; CDR3: CASSLDSGGSYEQYF
V: TRBV11-2; size: -; J: TRBJ1-1; D: -; DNA: TGTGCCAGCAGCTTTTCGGGGACTGAAGCTTTCTTT; CDR3: CASSFSGTEAFF
V: TRBV5-6; size: -; J: TRBJ1-1; D: -; DNA: TGTGCCAGCAGCTTGGCCACGGGAGGGAACACTGAAGCTTTCTTT; CDR3: CASSLATGGNTEAFF
V: TRBV6-6; size: -; J: TRBJ1-1; D: TRBD1; DNA: TGTGCCAGCAGTTACTCGCCGGACAGGGCCAAAGCTTTCTTT; CDR3: CASSYSPDRAKAFF
V: TRBV19; size: -; J: TRBJ2-5; D: -; DNA: TGTGCCAGTAGTCCCCGGCGGCAGGAGACCCAGTACTTC; CDR3: CASSPRRQETQYF
V: TRBV6-6; size: -; J: TRBJ2-5; D: TRBD1; DNA: TGTGCCAGCAGCCAGGGGGCCCGGGAGACCCAGTACTTC; CDR3: CASSQGARETQYF
V: TRBV6-1; size: -; J: TRBJ1-1; D: -; DNA: TGTGCCAGCAGTGATAGCCGGAGGCCTGAAGCTTTCTTT; CDR3: CASSDSRRPEAFF
V: TRBV6-5; size: -; J: TRBJ2-1; D: -; DNA: TGTGCCACTCTCTCATCTGTCGGGGGTGAGCAGTTCTTC; CDR3: CATLSSVGGEQFF
V: TRBV19; size: -; J: TRBJ1-5; D: TRBD1; DNA: TGTGCCAGATACAGGGTACAGGGGGCCCAGCATTTT; CDR3: CARYRVQGAQHF
V: TRBV10-1; size: -; J: TRBJ2-7; D: -; DNA: TGCGCCAGCAGCGCAACTCTCGGGGGATCAGGAGAGCAGTACTTC; CDR3: CASSATLGGSGEQYF
V: TRBV19; size: -; J: TRBJ2-7; D: TRBD1; DNA: TGTGCCAGTAGCCCCCGGACAGGGGGCCCCTACGAGCAGTACTTC; CDR3: CASSPRTGGPYEQYF
V: TRBV5-1; size: -; J: TRBJ2-7; D: -; DNA: TGCGCCAGCAGCCCGGCGGCGGCGAGCTCCTACGAGCAGTACTTC; CDR3: CASSPAAASSYEQYF
V: TRBV6-6; size: -; J: TRBJ2-7; D: TRBD2; DNA: TGTGCCAGCAGTCCATCCCTAGCGGGGGCCTCCTACGAGCAGTACTTC; CDR3: CASSPSLAGASYEQYF
V: TRBV7-9; size: -; J: TRBJ1-4; D: -; DNA: TGTGCCAGCAGCTTAGCCTCGGGGACTAATGAAAAACTGTTTTTT; CDR3: CASSLASGTNEKLFF
V: TRBV29-1; size: -; J: TRBJ2-7; D: -; DNA: TGCAGCGTTGAATTTGACAGCTCCTACGAGCAGTACTTC; CDR3: CSVEFDSSYEQYF
V: TRBV6-5; size: -; J: TRBJ1-5; D: TRBD1; DNA: TGTGCCAGCAGTGGGGGACAGGGTAGCAATCAGCCCCAGCATTTT; CDR3: CASSGGQGSNQPQHF
V: TRBV27; size: once; J: TRBJ2-7; D: -; DNA: TGTGCCAGCAGTTTTGTGGGGAGGAGGGCGGACGAGCAGTACTTC; CDR3: CASSFVGRRADEQYF
V: TRBV13; size: -; J: TRBJ1-2; D: -; DNA: TGTGCCAGCAGCTTAAGGTTCCGGGGGAGGGACTATGGCTACACCTTC; CDR3: CASSLRFRGRDYGYTF
V: TRBV11-3; size: -; J: TRBJ2-2; D: TRBD2; DNA: TGTGCCAGCAGTTCCGGGACTAGAGTTTCCGGGGAGCTGTTTTTT; CDR3: CASSSGTRVSGELFF
V: TRBV4-3; size: -; J: TRBJ2-2; D: TRBD2; DNA: TGCGCCAGCAGCCAAGAACCCGCGGGGGGCTCCACCGGGGAGCTGTTTTTT; CDR3: CASSQEPAGGSTGELFF
V: TRBV27; size: -; J: TRBJ2-7; D: TRBD2; DNA: TGTGCCAGCAGGCAAGCGGGGGGCATCCTCTACGAGCAGTACTTC; CDR3: CASRQAGGILYEQYF
V: TRBV7-6; size: -; J: TRBJ1-3; D: -; DNA: TGTGCCAGCAGCTCCACCCAAGCGATTAACGCTGGAAACACCATATATTTT; CDR3: CASSSTQAINAGNTIYF
V: TRBV6-5; size: -; J: TRBJ1-4; D: -; DNA: TGTGCCAGCAGTTCCCCACAGGTCCCTGAAAAACTGTTTTTT; CDR3: CASSSPQVPEKLFF
V: TRBV9; size: -; J: TRBJ2-1; D: -; DNA: TGTGCCAGCAGCCCTACCGGGGGGCAAATATATGAGCAGTTCTTC; CDR3: CASSPTGGQIYEQFF
V: TRBV6-5; size: -; J: TRBJ2-3; D: -; DNA: TGTGCCAGCAGTTTAACCGACAGGCGTACAGATACGCAGTATTTT; CDR3: CASSLTDRRTDTQYF
V: TRBV5-1; size: -; J: TRBJ2-1; D: TRBD2; DNA: TGCGCCAGCAGTCCAAACCCCGCGGCTAGCGGAGTTTACAATGAGCAGTTCTTC; CDR3: CASSPNPAASGVYNEQFF
V: TRBV5-5; size: -; J: TRBJ1-4; D: -; DNA: TGTGCCAGCAGACCCCTGCCGACTCCGTTAAATGAAAAACTGTTTTTT; CDR3: CASRPLPTPLNEKLFF
V: TRBV19; size: -; J: TRBJ1-5; D: TRBD1; DNA: TGTGCCAGTAAGGTTGATGGACAGGGTAACAATCAGCCCCAGCATTTT; CDR3: CASKVDGQGNNQPQHF
V: TRBV5-4; size: -; J: TRBJ2-2; D: -; DNA: TGTGCCAGCAGCTCGGCAGGGGTATTTTCCACCGGGGAGCTGTTTTTT; CDR3: CASSSAGVFSTGELFF
V: TRBV18; size: few; J: TRBJ2-1; D: TRBD2; DNA: TGTGCCAGCTCACCCCGCTTAGCACGGGGGGACAATGAGCAGTTCTTC; CDR3: CASSPRLARGDNEQFF
V: TRBV18; size: -; J: TRBJ1-2; D: -; DNA: TGTGCCAGCTCACCTTCAGGGGATCACTATGGCTACACCTTC; CDR3: CASSPSGDHYGYTF
V: TRBV19; size: -; J: TRBJ1-1; D: -; DNA: TGTGCCAGTCGCAGCGGGGAGGGGGTGAACACTGAAGCTTTCTTT; CDR3: CASRSGEGVNTEAFF
V: TRBV6-6; size: -; J: TRBJ2-2; D: -; DNA: TGTGCCAGCAGTTCAAACACCGGGGAGCTGCTTTTT; CDR3: CASSSNTGELLF
V: TRBV27; size: -; J: TRBJ1-2; D: TRBD1; DNA: TGTGCCAGCAGTCCTAACACGGGACAGGGGGCCGGCTACACCTTC; CDR3: CASSPNTGQGAGYTF
V: TRBV5-4; size: -; J: TRBJ1-2; D: TRBD1; DNA: TGTGCCAGCAGCGTAGCCCCGAACGGACAGGGAACTTATGGCTACACCTTC; CDR3: CASSVAPNGQGTYGYTF
V: TRBV6-1; size: -; J: TRBJ1-6; D: -; DNA: TGTGCCAGCAGGTCCGAGGGGACTTGGAATTCACCCCTCCACTTT; CDR3: CASRSEGTWNSPLHF
V: TRBV5-5; size: -; J: TRBJ2-1; D: TRBD2; DNA: TGTGCCAGCAGCTGGTTAGCGGGAGGATACAATGAGCAGTTCTTC; CDR3: CASSWLAGGYNEQFF
V: TRBV5-6; size: -; J: TRBJ1-2; D: -; DNA: TGTGCCAGCAGCTTTTCAGGGATTTTTAGACCCCTCGAGCATTATGGCTACACCTTC; CDR3: CASSFSGIFRPLEHYGYTF
V: TRBV7-2; size: -; J: TRBJ1-1; D: -; DNA: TGTGCCAGCAGCTGGACACAGAACACTGAAGCTTTCTTT; CDR3: CASSWTQNTEAFF
V: TRBV5-6; size: -; J: TRBJ2-1; D: -; DNA: TGTGCCAGCAGCCGGGGGGCGGGCCCCATGCAGTTCTTC; CDR3: CASSRGAGPMQFF
V: TRBV5-4; size: -; J: TRBJ1-2; D: TRBD1; DNA: TGTGCCAGCAGCCCGGACAGGGAAGGGTACGGCTACACCTTC; CDR3: CASSPDREGYGYTF
V: TRBV19; size: once; J: TRBJ2-3; D: TRBD2; DNA: TGTGCCAGCCCGGGACTAGCGGGGGGCAGCACAGATACGCAGTATTTT; CDR3: CASPGLAGGSTDTQYF
V: TRBV19; size: -; J: TRBJ1-6; D: TRBD1; DNA: TGTGCCAGCCGGACCGGGACAGGGGGCTCCTATAATTCACCCCTCCACTTT; CDR3: CASRTGTGGSYNSPLHF
V: TRBV18; size: -; J: TRBJ1-1; D: TRBD1; DNA: TGTGCCAGCTCAGCAGGGGGCTTCACTGAAGCTTTCTTT; CDR3: CASSAGGFTEAFF
V: TRBV11-2; size: -; J: TRBJ1-6; D: -; DNA: TGTGCCAGCAGCTTATTCGTCAGCTCCTATAATTCACCCCTCCACTTT; CDR3: CASSLFVSSYNSPLHF
V: TRBV29-1; size: -; J: TRBJ1-2; D: -; DNA: TGCAGCGTTGAAAATGAGGGACATGGGGGCTACACCTTC; CDR3: CSVENEGHGGYTF
V: TRBV6-1; size: -; J: TRBJ1-5; D: -; DNA: TGTGCCAGCATAGAAAATGGCAATCAGCCCCAGCATTTT; CDR3: CASIENGNQPQHF
V: TRBV7-9; size: few; J: TRBJ1-4; D: -; DNA: TGTGCCAGCACCTCCTCAGCGGGGCAAAAACTGTTTTTT; CDR3: CASTSSAGQKLFF
V: TRBV10-1; size: -; J: TRBJ2-7; D: -; DNA: TGCGCCAGCAGTGTTACACGGGAGTCTTGGCAGTACTTC; CDR3: CASSVTRESWQYF